The 9 T cell receptor beta chains given below trace back to one sample, sequenced in a study of vaccination and CD4 T cells after COVID-19. An Oncomine TCR Beta short-read assay was used to sequence the DNA from cultured CD4+ T cells. MiXCR was run by TCRdb on the PCR reads, yielding one entry per CDR3 protein. The table shows 15,000 or so distinct CDR3 sequences, with about 30% occurring only once. Antigen specificity for these receptors is unknown. Treatment here: approximately nine-day PBMC culture with coronavirus spike peptide pools or control peptides (ViraFEST assay). Sequenced: cultured CD4+ T cells from blood. The receptors stem from a human donor with COVID-19.

This clonotype has only a few counts. V and J are TRBV6-4 and TRBJ1-2, with TRBD1 matching 9 bases. The CDR3 extends over 13 amino acids. Per germline, CDR1 MRHNA and CDR2 SNTAGT. V gave up 5 bases and J gave up 6 bases; unmatched junction bases: 4. This CDR3 reads CASSSGTGNGYTF. The DNA for the CDR3 is TGTGCCAGCAGTTCCGGGACAGGGAATGGCTACACCTTC.

This clonotype showed up just a few times. V usage is TRBV6-1 and J usage is TRBJ1-2, with TRBD1 as a possible D gene (5 bases). The V gene lost 5 bases and the J gene lost 3 bases, with 22 bases spanning the gap. Per the germline V gene, CDR1 is MNHNS and CDR2 is SASEGT. The CDR3 consists of 17 residues. DNA of the CDR3: TGTGCCAGCAGTAGGTGGGGGGGTCTGGGGTCGGACTATGGCTACACCTTC. This translates into CASSRWGGLGSDYGYTF.

This clonotype appeared a few times. This chain uses TRBV20-1 with TRBJ2-7; 9 positions match TRBD2. Germline V CDR1 and CDR2: DFQATT, SNEGSKA (reference sequence). V lost 0 bases, J lost 3 bases, and 6 bases stayed unmatched. The CDR3 runs to 15 residues. The DNA for the CDR3 is TGCAGTGCTAGAGATTTGCGGGGGGGCCTCTACGAGCAGTACTTC. It translates to CSARDLRGGLYEQYF.

This clonotype was counted a few times. V and J are TRBV25-1 and TRBJ1-1, with 8 nucleotides matching TRBD1. Losses at the gene ends were 9 bases for V and 11 bases for J; bases not matched to a gene: 8. CDR1 is MGHDK, CDR2 SYGVNS, per germline. The CDR3 contains 11 residues. In DNA form, the CDR3 reads TGTGCCAGTTCAGGGGGCGCGTCCGCTTTCTTT. Protein product: CASSGGASAFF.

The J gene is TRBJ2-7, the V gene TRBV20-1; TRBD1 matches 9 bases. Germline V gene data show CDR1 as DFQATT and CDR2 as SNEGSKA (reference sequence). Trimming took 5 bases from V and 2 from J; bases not matched to a gene: 7. The CDR3 spans 14 residues. The CDR3 DNA is TGCAGTGCTTCCGGGACAGGGAGTCCCTACGAGCAGTACTTC. This codes for CSASGTGSPYEQYF.

The rearrangement uses TRBV5-1 and TRBJ2-5; 7 bases are a match to TRBD2. Germline CDR1 reads SGHRS; CDR2 reads YFSETQ. The CDR3 consists of 14 residues. The J segment lost 4 bases and the V segment lost 0 bases, leaving 3 bases of the junction unmatched. The CDR3 nucleotides are TGCGCCAGCAGCTTGGGAGGGGAGGGAGAGACCCAGTACTTC. Translation gives CASSLGGEGETQYF.

Judged by abundance, this clonotype is medium-sized. V is TRBV20-1 and J is TRBJ1-2, with a tentative D call TRBD1 (6 bases). Germline V gives CDR1 DFQATT, CDR2 SNEGSKA (reference sequence). There are 14 residues in the CDR3. Trimming cost V 2 bases and J 4 bases, with 14 bases left between them. CDR3 sequence (DNA): TGCAGTGCTAGAAGCGATGGGGGCATCTATGGCTACACCTTC. Its translation: CSARSDGGIYGYTF.

This clonotype was seen a handful of times. The chain recombines TRBV6-1 with TRBJ1-2, with 10 bases lining up with TRBD1. CDR3 length: 14 amino acids. The J segment lost 6 bases and the V segment lost 6 bases, leaving 7 bases of the junction unmatched. Germline values: CDR1 MNHNS, CDR2 SASEGT. The CDR3 is CASRHGTGEHGYTF. The CDR3 coding sequence is TGTGCCAGCAGACACGGGACAGGGGAACATGGCTACACCTTC.

This clonotype was recorded a few times. The rearrangement uses TRBV6-1 and TRBJ1-2; 10 nucleotides line up with TRBD1. Germline-derived CDR1 and CDR2 are MNHNS and SASEGT. Trimming at V came to 4 bases and at J to 6 bases, leaving 8 bases not matched to a gene. The CDR3 covers 15 residues. The CDR3 spells CASSGTGTGVDGYTF. The CDR3 region has the DNA TGTGCCAGCAGTGGGACCGGGACAGGGGTCGATGGCTACACCTTC.